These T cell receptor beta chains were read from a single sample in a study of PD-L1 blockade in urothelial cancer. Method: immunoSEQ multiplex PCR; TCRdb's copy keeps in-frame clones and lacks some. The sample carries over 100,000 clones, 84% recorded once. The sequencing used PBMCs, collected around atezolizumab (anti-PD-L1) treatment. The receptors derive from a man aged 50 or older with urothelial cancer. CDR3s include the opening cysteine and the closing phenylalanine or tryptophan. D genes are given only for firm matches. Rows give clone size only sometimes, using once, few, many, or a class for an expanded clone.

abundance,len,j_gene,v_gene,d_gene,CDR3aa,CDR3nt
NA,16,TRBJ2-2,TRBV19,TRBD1,CASSGTGATVPGELFF,TGTGCCAGTAGTGGGACAGGGGCAACCGTGCCCGGGGAGCTGTTTTTT
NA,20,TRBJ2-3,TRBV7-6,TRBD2,CASSSPMGMSGRTSTDTQYF,TGTGCCAGCAGCTCCCCGATGGGGATGAGCGGGAGGACTAGCACAGATACGCAGTATTTT
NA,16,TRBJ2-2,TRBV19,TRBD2,CASSIPSGRDTGELFF,TGTGCCAGTAGTATCCCTAGCGGGAGAGACACCGGGGAGCTGTTTTTT
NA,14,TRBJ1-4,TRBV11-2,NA,CASSWRPGGEKLFF,TGTGCCAGCAGCTGGAGGCCGGGAGGGGAAAAACTGTTTTTT
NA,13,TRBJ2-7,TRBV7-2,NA,CASSLGEIGEQYF,TGTGCCAGCAGCTTAGGAGAGATCGGCGAGCAGTACTTC
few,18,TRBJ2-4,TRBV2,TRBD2,CASRALVTSWRDKNIQYF,TGTGCCAGCAGAGCCCTTGTGACTAGCTGGCGGGACAAAAACATTCAGTACTTC
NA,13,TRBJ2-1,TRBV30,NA,CAWSVLAFGGQFF,TGTGCCTGGAGTGTCCTAGCGTTTGGAGGGCAGTTCTTC
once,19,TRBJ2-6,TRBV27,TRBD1,CASSSNRQGGRSGANVLTF,TGTGCCAGCAGTTCAAACCGACAGGGGGGACGCTCTGGGGCCAACGTCCTGACTTTC
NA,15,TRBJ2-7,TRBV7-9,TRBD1,CASSLGQGFAYEQYF,TGTGCCAGCAGCTTGGGACAGGGTTTCGCCTACGAGCAGTACTTC
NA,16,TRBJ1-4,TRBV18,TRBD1,CASSPTGQGKDEKLFF,TGTGCCAGCTCACCAACCGGACAGGGTAAAGATGAAAAACTGTTTTTT
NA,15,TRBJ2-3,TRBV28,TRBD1,CASSSPSGTGFTQYF,TGTGCCAGCAGTTCTCCTTCGGGGACAGGGTTTACGCAGTATTTT
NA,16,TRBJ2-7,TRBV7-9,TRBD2,CASSLVDYSGRYEQYF,TGTGCCAGCAGCTTAGTGGACTATAGCGGGAGGTACGAGCAGTACTTC
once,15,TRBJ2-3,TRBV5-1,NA,CASSLAVTNTDTQYF,TGCGCCAGCAGCTTGGCCGTGACTAACACAGATACGCAGTATTTT
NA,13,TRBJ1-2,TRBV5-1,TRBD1,CASSWDRGYGYTF,TGCGCCAGCAGCTGGGACAGGGGCTATGGCTACACCTTC
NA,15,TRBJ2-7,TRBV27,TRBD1,CASGDRALITYEQYF,TGTGCCAGTGGGGACAGGGCCCTGATTACCTACGAGCAGTACTTC
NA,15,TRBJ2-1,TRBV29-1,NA,CSVEGTATRYNEQFF,TGCAGCGTTGAAGGTACGGCGACTAGATACAATGAGCAGTTCTTC
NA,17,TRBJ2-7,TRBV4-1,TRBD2,CASSHLGGDGDPYEQYF,TGCGCCAGCAGCCACCTGGGGGGGGACGGGGACCCCTACGAGCAGTACTTC
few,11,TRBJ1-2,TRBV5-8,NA,CASSLYSGYTF,TGTGCCAGCAGCTTGTACAGCGGCTACACCTTC
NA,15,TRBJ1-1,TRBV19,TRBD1,CASSSNRGGNTEAFF,TGTGCCAGTAGTTCCAACAGGGGCGGCAACACTGAAGCTTTCTTT
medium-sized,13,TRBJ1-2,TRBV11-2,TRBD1,CASRRQGSYGYTF,TGTGCCAGCAGACGACAGGGAAGCTATGGCTACACCTTC
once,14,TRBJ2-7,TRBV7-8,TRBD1,CASRTGTGSYEQYF,TGTGCCAGCAGGACCGGGACAGGCTCCTACGAGCAGTACTTC
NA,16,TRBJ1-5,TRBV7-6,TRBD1,CASSLKRGQSNQPQHF,TGTGCCAGCAGCTTAAAGAGGGGACAGAGCAATCAGCCCCAGCATTTT
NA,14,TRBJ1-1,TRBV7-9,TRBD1,CASSLTGANTEAFF,TGTGCCAGCAGCTTAACAGGGGCGAACACTGAAGCTTTCTTT
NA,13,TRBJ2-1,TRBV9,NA,CASSVGTDNEQFF,TGTGCCAGCAGCGTAGGGACAGACAATGAGCAGTTCTTC
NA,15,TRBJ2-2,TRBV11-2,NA,CASSPGLTYTGELFF,TGTGCCAGCAGCCCCGGACTAACTTACACCGGGGAGCTGTTTTTT
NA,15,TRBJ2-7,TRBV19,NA,CASSIAGTPRGEQYF,TGTGCCAGTAGTATAGCCGGCACTCCTCGGGGCGAGCAGTACTTC
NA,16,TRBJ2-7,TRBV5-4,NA,CASSNRGTGYSYEQYF,TGTGCCAGCAGCAACCGGGGTACCGGTTACTCCTACGAGCAGTACTTC
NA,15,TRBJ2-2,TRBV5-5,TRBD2,CASSPLAGNTGELFF,TGTGCCAGCAGCCCACTAGCGGGCAACACCGGGGAGCTGTTTTTT
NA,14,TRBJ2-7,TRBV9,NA,CASSVAVLASEQYF,TGTGCCAGCAGCGTAGCCGTACTAGCTAGCGAGCAGTACTTC
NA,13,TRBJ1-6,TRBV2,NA,CASSGGTSSPLHF,TGTGCCAGCAGTGGCGGGACCTCCTCACCCCTCCACTTT
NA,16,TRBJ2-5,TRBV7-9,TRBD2,CASSPSGDRGQETQYF,TGTGCCAGCAGCCCTAGCGGGGACCGGGGACAAGAGACCCAGTACTTC
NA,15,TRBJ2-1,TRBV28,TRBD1,CASSLGTGYYNEQFF,TGTGCCAGCAGTTTGGGGACAGGGTATTACAATGAGCAGTTCTTC
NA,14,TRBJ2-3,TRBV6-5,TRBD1,CASSLQGRTDTQYF,TGTGCCAGCAGTTTACAGGGGAGAACAGATACGCAGTATTTT
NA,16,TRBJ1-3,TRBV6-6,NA,CASRIQGANSGNTIYF,TGTGCCAGCAGAATACAAGGGGCTAACTCTGGAAACACCATATATTTT
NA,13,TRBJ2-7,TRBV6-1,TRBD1,CASSGTGAHEQYF,TGTGCCAGCAGTGGGACAGGGGCCCACGAGCAGTACTTC
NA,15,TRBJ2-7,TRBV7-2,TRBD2,CASSPIAGGSHEQYF,TGTGCCAGCAGCCCAATAGCGGGAGGGTCCCACGAGCAGTACTTC
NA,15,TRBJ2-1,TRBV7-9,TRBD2,CASSPRLAGDHEQFF,TGTGCCAGCAGCCCACGACTAGCGGGAGATCATGAGCAGTTCTTC
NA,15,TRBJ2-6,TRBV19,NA,CASSIPGSGANVLTF,TGTGCCAGTAGTATTCCAGGGTCTGGGGCCAACGTCCTGACTTTC
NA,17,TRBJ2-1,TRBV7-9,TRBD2,CASSLTGLAGLYNEQFF,TGTGCCAGCAGCTTAACGGGACTAGCGGGCCTATACAATGAGCAGTTCTTC
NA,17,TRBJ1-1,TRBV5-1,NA,CASSLGGGGRLNTEAFF,TGCGCCAGCAGCTTGGGAGGTGGAGGGAGATTGAACACTGAAGCTTTCTTT
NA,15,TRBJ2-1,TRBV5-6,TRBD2,CASSPLKAGGLEQFF,TGTGCCAGCAGCCCTTTAAAAGCGGGAGGGCTTGAGCAGTTCTTC
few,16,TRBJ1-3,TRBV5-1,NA,CASSSVGAITGNTIYF,TGCGCCAGCAGCTCTGTAGGGGCCATTACTGGAAACACCATATATTTT
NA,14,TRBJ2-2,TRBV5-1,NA,CASSFLSFAGELFF,TGCGCCAGCAGCTTCCTGAGTTTCGCCGGGGAGCTGTTTTTT
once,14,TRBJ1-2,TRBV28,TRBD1,CASRTGGTHGGYTF,TGTGCCAGCCGGACAGGCGGCACCCATGGTGGCTACACCTTC
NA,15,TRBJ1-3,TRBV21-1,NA,CASSKALRCANTIYF,TGTGCCAGCAGCAAAGCCCTTAGATGCGCAAACACCATATATTTT
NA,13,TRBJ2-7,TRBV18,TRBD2,CASSPRGVGRPDF,TGTGCCAGCTCACCTCGGGGGGTCGGGAGGCCAGATTTC
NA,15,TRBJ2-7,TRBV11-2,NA,CASSLGPAVSYEQYF,TGTGCCAGCAGCTTAGGTCCAGCGGTCTCCTACGAGCAGTACTTC
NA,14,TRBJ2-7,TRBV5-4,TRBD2,CASREGLAGDQQYF,TGTGCCAGCAGGGAGGGACTAGCGGGGGACCAGCAGTACTTC
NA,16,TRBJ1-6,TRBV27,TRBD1,CASSHAPTGTNSPLHF,TGTGCCAGCAGTCACGCCCCGACAGGGACCAATTCACCCCTCCACTTT
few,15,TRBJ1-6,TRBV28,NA,CASSTPHRYNSPLHF,TGTGCCAGCAGTACCCCCCACCGGTATAATTCACCCCTCCACTTT
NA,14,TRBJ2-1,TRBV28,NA,CASSLLDFYNEQFF,TGTGCCAGCAGTTTATTGGACTTCTACAATGAGCAGTTCTTC